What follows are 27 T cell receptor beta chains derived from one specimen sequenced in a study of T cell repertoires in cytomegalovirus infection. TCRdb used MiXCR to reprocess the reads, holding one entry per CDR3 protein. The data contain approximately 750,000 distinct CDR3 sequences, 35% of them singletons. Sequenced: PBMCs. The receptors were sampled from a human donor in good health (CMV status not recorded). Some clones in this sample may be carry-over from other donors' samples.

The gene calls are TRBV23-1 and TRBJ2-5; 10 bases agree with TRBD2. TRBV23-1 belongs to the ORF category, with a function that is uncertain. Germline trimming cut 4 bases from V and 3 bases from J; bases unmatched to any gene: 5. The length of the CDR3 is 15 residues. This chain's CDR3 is CASSPKRGGEETQYF. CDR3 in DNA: TGCGCCAGCAGTCCAAAGCGGGGGGGCGAAGAGACCCAGTACTTC.

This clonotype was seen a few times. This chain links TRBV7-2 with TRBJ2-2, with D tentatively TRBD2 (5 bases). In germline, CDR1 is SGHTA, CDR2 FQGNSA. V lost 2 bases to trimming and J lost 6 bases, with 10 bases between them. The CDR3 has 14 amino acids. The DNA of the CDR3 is TGTGCCAGCAGCTTACTCATGGGAGCCGGGGAGCTGTTTTTT. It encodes CASSLLMGAGELFF. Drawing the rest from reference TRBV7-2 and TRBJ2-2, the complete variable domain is GAGVSQSPSNKVTEKGKDVELRCDPISGHTALYWYRQSLGQGLEFLIYFQGNSAPDKSGLPSDRFSAERTGGSVSTLTIQRTQQEDSAVYLCASSLLMGAGELFFGEGSRLTVL.

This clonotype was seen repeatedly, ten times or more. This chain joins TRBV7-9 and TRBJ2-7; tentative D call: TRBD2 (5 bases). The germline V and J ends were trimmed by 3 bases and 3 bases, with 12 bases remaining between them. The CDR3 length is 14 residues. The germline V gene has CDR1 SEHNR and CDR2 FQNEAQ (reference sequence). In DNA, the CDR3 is TGTGCCAGCAGCTTGCAAGGCGGAGGCTACGAGCAGTACTTC. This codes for CASSLQGGGYEQYF.

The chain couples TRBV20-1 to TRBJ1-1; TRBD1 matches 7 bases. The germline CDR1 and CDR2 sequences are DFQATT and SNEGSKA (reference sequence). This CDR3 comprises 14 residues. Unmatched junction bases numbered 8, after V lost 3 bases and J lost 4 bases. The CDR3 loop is CSARPGAGGTEAFF. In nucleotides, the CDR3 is TGCAGTGCTAGGCCCGGGGCAGGGGGCACTGAAGCTTTCTTT.

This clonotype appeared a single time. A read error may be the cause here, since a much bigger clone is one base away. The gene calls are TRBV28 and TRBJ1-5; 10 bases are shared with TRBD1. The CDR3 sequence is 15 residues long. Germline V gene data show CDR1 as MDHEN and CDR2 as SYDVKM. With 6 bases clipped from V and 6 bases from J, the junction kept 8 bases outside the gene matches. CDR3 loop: CASSLTGGLAQPQHF. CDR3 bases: TGTGCCAGCAGCCTGACAGGGGGCTTAGCTCAGCCCCAGCATTTT.

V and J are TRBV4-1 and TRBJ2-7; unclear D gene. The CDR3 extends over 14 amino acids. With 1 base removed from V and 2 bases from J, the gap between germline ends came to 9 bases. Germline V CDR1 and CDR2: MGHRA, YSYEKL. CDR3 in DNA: TGCGCCAGCAGCCAAGCTGAAAGAGCCTACGAGCAGTACTTC. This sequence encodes CASSQAERAYEQYF.

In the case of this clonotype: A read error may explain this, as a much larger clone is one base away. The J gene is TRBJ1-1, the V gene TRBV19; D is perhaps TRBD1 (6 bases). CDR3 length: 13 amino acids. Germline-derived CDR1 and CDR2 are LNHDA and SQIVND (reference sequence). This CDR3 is CASSTDRFEEALF. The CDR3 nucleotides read TGTGCCAGTAGTACAGACAGGTTTGAAGAAGCTTTGTTT.

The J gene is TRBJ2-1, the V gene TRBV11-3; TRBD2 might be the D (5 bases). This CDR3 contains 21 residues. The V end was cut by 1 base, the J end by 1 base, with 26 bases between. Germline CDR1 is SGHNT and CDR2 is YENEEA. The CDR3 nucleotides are TGTGCCAGCAGCTTAGCGTTCGGGGTAACACCGACAAAATGGTCCTACAATGAGCAGTTCTTC. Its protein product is CASSLAFGVTPTKWSYNEQFF.

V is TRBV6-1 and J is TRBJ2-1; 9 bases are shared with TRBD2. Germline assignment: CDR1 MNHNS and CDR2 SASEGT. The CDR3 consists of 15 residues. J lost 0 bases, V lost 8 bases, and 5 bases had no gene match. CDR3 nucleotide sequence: TGTGCCAGCGGAGGCGGGGGGGCCTCCTACAATGAGCAGTTCTTC. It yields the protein CASGGGGASYNEQFF.

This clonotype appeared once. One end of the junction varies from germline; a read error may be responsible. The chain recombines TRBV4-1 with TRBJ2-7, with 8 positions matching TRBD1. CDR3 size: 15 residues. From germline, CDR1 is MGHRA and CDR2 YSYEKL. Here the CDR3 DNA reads TGTGCCAGCAGCTCCCGGGTCGGACAGGGCCACGAGCAGTACTTC. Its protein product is CASSSRVGQGHEQYF.

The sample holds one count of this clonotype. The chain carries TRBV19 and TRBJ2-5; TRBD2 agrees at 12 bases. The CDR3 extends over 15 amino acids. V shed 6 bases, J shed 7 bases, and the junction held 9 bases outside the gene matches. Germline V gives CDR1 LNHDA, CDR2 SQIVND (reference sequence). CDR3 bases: TGTGCCAGTAGATCGACTAGCGGGGGCCTTGGGACCCAGTACTTC. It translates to CASRSTSGGLGTQYF.

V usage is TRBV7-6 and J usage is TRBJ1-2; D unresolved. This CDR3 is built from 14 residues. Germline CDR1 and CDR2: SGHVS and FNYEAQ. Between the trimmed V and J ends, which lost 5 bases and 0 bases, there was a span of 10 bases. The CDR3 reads CASSATASNYGYTF. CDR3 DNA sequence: TGTGCCAGCAGCGCGACGGCCTCTAACTATGGCTACACCTTC.

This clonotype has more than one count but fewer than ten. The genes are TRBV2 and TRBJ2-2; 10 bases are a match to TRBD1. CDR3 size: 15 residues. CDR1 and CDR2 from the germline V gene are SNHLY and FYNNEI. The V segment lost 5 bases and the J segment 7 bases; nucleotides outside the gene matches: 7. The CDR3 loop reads CASSFDRGQSGELFF. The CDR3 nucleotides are TGTGCCAGCAGTTTTGACAGGGGGCAGAGCGGGGAGCTGTTTTTT.

In DNA form, the CDR3 reads TGTGCCAGCAGTCCGGGACTAGAGTTTTACGAGCAGTACTTC. Protein product: CASSPGLEFYEQYF. The chain couples TRBV5-3 to TRBJ2-7, with 8 bases aligning to TRBD2. TRBV5-3 is an ORF; its function is uncertain. The CDR3 contains 14 residues. Trimming removed 8 bases from V and 4 bases from J; junction bases left unmatched: 11.

The CDR3 nucleotides read TGTGCCAGCAGCTTAGAACTAGCGGGGGGTTTAGGGACCCAGTACTTC. Its protein is CASSLELAGGLGTQYF. This chain uses TRBV11-2 with TRBJ2-5; 12 nucleotides align to TRBD2. The CDR3 runs to 16 residues. Germline assignment: CDR1 SGHAT and CDR2 FQNNGV. The V gene end was trimmed by 0 bases and the J gene end by 7 bases; junction bases not matched to a gene: 6.

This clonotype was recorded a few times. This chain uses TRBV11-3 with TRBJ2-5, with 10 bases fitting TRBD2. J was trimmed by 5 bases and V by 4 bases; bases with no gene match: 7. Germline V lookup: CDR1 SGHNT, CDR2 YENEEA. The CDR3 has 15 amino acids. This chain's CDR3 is CASSSSSGSGETQYF. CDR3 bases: TGTGCCAGCAGCTCGTCTAGCGGGAGCGGCGAGACCCAGTACTTC.

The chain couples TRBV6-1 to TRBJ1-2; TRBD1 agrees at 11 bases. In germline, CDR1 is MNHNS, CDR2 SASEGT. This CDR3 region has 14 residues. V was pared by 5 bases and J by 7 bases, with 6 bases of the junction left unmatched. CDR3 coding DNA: TGTGCCAGCAGTCGAGGACAGGGGGCGTTTGGCTACACCTTC. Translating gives CASSRGQGAFGYTF.

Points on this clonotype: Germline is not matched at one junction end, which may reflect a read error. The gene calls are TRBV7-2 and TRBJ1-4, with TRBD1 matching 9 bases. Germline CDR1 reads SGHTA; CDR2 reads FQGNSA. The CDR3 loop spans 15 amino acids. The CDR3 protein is CASSPKTGGNDKLFF. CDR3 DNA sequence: TGTGCCAGCAGCCCTAAGACAGGGGGTAATGACAAACTGTTTTTT.

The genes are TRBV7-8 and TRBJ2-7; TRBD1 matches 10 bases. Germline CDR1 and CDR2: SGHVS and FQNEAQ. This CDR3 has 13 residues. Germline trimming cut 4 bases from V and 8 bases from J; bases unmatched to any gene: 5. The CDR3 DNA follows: TGTGCCAGCAGCTCTGGGACAGGGGCGCAGCAGTACTTC. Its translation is CASSSGTGAQQYF.

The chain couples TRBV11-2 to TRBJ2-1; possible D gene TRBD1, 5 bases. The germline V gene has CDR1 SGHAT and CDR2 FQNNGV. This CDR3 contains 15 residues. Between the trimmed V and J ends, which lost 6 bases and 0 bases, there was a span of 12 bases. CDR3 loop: CASREQAVSYNEQFF. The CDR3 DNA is TGTGCCAGCAGAGAACAGGCTGTCTCCTACAATGAGCAGTTCTTC.

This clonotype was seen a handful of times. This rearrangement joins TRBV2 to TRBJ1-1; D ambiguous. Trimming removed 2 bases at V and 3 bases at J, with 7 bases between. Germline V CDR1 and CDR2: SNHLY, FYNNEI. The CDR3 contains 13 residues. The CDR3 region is CASSETGYTEAFF. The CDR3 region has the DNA TGTGCCAGCAGTGAAACCGGTTACACTGAAGCTTTCTTT. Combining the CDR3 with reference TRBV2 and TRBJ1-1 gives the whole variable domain EPEVTQTPSHQVTQMGQEVILRCVPISNHLYFYWYRQILGQKVEFLVSFYNNEISEKSEIFDDQFSVERPDGSNFTLKIRSTKLEDSAMYFCASSETGYTEAFFGQGTRLTVV.

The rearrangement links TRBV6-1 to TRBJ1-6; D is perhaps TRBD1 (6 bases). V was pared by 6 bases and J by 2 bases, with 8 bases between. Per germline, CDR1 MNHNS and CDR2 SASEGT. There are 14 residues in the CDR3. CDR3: CASSTGPYNSPLHF. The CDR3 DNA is TGTGCCAGCAGCACAGGGCCCTATAATTCACCCCTCCACTTT.

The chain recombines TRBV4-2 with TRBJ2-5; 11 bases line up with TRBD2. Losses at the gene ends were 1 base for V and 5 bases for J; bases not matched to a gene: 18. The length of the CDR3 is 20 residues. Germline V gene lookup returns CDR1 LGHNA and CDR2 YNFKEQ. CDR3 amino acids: CASSQVRVTDSGRANETQYF. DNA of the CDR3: TGTGCCAGCAGCCAAGTCAGGGTCACAGATAGCGGGAGGGCCAATGAGACCCAGTACTTC.

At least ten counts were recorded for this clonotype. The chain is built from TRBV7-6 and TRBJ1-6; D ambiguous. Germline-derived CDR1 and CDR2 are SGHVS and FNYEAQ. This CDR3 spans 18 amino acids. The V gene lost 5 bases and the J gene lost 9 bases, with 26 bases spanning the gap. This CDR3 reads CASSRLRGAESLASPLHF. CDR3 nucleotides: TGTGCCAGCAGCCGATTGCGGGGAGCAGAATCACTGGCTTCACCCCTCCACTTT.

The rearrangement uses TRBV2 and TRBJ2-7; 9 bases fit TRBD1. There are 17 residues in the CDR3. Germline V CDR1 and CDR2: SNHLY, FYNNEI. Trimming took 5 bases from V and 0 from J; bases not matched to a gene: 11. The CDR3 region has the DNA TGTGCCAGCAGTAACCTCGGACAGGGGCCTGACTCCTACGAGCAGTACTTC. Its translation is CASSNLGQGPDSYEQYF.

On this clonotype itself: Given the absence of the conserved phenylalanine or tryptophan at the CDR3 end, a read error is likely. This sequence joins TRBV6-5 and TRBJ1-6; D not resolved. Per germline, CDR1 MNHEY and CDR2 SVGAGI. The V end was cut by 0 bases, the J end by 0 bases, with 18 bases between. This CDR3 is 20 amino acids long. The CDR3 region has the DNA TGTGCCAGCAGTTACTCGAAAGCCCCGGGCTTGAGCTCCTATAATTCACCCCTCCACTGT. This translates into CASSYSKAPGLSSYNSPLHC.

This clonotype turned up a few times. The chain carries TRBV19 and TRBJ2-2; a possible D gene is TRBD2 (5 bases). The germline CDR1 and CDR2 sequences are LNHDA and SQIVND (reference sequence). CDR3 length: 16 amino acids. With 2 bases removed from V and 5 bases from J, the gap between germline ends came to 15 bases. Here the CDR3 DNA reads TGTGCCAGTAGTATAAATGCGGGTCCTGGGACCGGGGAGCTGTTTTTT. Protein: CASSINAGPGTGELFF.